Following are 9 T cell receptor beta chains from one sample sequenced in a study of radiotherapy plus CTLA-4 blockade in lung cancer. TCRdb keeps only in-frame clones here, not all; method: immunoSEQ multiplex PCR. The sample contains 65,000 to 85,000 clones, approximately 76% of which appear only once. This specimen consisted of peripheral blood, obtained from a patient treated with radiotherapy plus ipilimumab. All receptors come from a human donor with non-small cell lung cancer whose response to radiotherapy plus ipilimumab could not be evaluated. Some clones in this sample may be carry-over from other donors' samples.

This clone has a single count. The rearrangement uses TRBV6-5 and TRBJ2-7; possibly TRBD1 for D (6 bases). V was cut by 6 bases and J by 0 bases, with 12 bases left in between. Germline CDR1 MNHEY, CDR2 SVGAGI. The CDR3 contains 14 residues. The DNA of the CDR3 is TGTGCCAGCAGGAGACAGGAGAGCTCCTACGAGCAGTACTTC. Protein sequence: CASRRQESSYEQYF.

This clone was seen more than once but under ten times. This rearrangement joins TRBV19 to TRBJ1-1; D is unclear. CDR3 length: 15 residues. The germline gives CDR1 LNHDA, CDR2 SQIVND (reference sequence). V was shortened by 0 bases and J by 11 bases, with 19 bases between the two germline ends. The CDR3 bases are TGTGCCAGTAGTATAGATTTCCGGGGTAGGGCGGCCGCTTTCTTT. Translating it yields CASSIDFRGRAAAFF.

In nucleotides, the CDR3 is TGTGCCAGCGATTCTGGTGGACTCAGCACAGATACGCAGTATTTT. Its translation is CASDSGGLSTDTQYF. J is TRBJ2-3 and V is TRBV6-1; the D gene is possibly TRBD2 (5 bases). This CDR3 contains 15 residues. Germline CDR1 is MNHNS and CDR2 is SASEGT. V shed 8 bases and J shed 0 bases, with 15 bases lying between them.

This clone was observed a few times. This chain links TRBV6-6 with TRBJ1-1, with D possibly matching TRBD1 (5 bases). This CDR3 region has 13 residues. V lost 7 bases and J lost 4, with 13 bases in between. Germline V CDR1 and CDR2: MNHNY, SVGAGI (reference sequence). The CDR3 sequence: CASKIDSRTEAFF. The CDR3 DNA is TGTGCCAGCAAGATAGACAGCCGCACTGAAGCTTTCTTT.

This clone was counted once. The chain is built from TRBV30 and TRBJ2-7; 7 bases line up with TRBD1. The J segment lost 1 base and the V segment lost 2 bases, leaving 5 bases of the junction unmatched. CDR1 is GTSNPN and CDR2 is SVGIG in the germline V gene (reference sequence). The CDR3 sequence is 14 residues long. Here the CDR3 DNA reads TGTGCCTGGAGTTCGGCAGGGGGATCCTACGAGCAGTACTTC. It codes for CAWSSAGGSYEQYF.

The J gene is TRBJ2-1, the V gene TRBV20-1, with a possible D match to TRBD2 (5 bases). Germline V gives CDR1 DFQATT, CDR2 SNEGSKA (reference sequence). The CDR3 spans 11 residues. Trimming pared 6 bases from V and 10 bases from J, leaving 13 bases between. The CDR3 sequence is CSARESGEQFF. The DNA for the CDR3 is TGCAGTGCAAGGGAGAGTGGGGAGCAGTTCTTC.

This chain links TRBV7-9 with TRBJ1-1; weak D call: TRBD1 (6 bases). Germline V gives CDR1 SEHNR, CDR2 FQNEAQ (reference sequence). With 1 base removed from V and 5 bases from J, the gap between germline ends came to 14 bases. The CDR3 is 15 residues long. CDR3 residues: CASSLVPDRVTEAFF. The CDR3 DNA is TGTGCCAGCAGCTTAGTTCCGGACAGAGTGACTGAAGCTTTCTTT.

This clone appeared a few times. The chain employs TRBV18 and TRBJ1-3; weak D call: TRBD1 (6 bases). V was shortened by 3 bases and J by 2 bases, with 11 bases between the two germline ends. This CDR3 is built from 15 residues. From germline, CDR1 is KGHSH and CDR2 LQKENI. CDR3 nucleotides: TGTGCCAGCTCACCTGGACAGCGGACTGGAAACACCATATATTTT. Its translation is CASSPGQRTGNTIYF.

A single count supports this clone. The J gene is TRBJ2-5, the V gene TRBV4-3, with 13 positions matching TRBD2. V lost 0 bases and J lost 12; bases outside the gene matches: 13. The germline V gene has CDR1 LGHNA and CDR2 YSLEER. The CDR3 totals 17 residues. This CDR3 is CASSQEFGLAGDLEKYF. The CDR3 bases are TGCGCCAGCAGCCAAGAGTTCGGACTAGCGGGGGACTTGGAGAAGTACTTC.